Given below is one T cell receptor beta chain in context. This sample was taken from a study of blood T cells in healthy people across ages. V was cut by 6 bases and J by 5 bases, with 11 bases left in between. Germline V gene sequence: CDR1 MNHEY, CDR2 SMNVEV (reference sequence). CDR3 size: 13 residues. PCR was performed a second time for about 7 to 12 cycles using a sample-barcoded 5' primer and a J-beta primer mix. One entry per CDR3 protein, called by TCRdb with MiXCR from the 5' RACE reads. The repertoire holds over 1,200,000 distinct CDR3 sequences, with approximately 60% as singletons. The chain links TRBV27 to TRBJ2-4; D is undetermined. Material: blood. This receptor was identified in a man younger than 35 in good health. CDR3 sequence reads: CASSLRGENIQYF. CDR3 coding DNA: TGTGCCAGCAGCCTCCGTGGGGAAAACATTCAGTACTTC.